Below, 10 T cell receptor beta chains from the same sample are listed, as sequenced in a study of regulatory T cells in long-lasting Graves disease. Arm-PCR of CDR3 regions and iRepertoire HTBI primers were used to build TCR beta libraries. TCRdb reanalysed the multiplex PCR reads using MiXCR and keeps one entry per CDR3 protein. The sample lists around 320,000 distinct CDR3 sequences; over 15% were seen once. Time point defined: newly diagnosed GD, antithyroid drugs for less than 3 months. Researchers made the TCR library from RNA that was extracted from PBMCs. In addition, the sample was reused for a study of T cells in Graves' hyperthyroidism and ophthalmopathy.

Material: peripheral blood mononuclear cells (PBMCs), obtained at new diagnosis, from a patient treated with antithyroid drugs. All receptors come from a man between 35 and 55 years old with Graves disease.

Note on this clonotype: This is likely an artifact of a read error, given a far larger clone one base away. The genes are TRBV2 and TRBJ2-1; 11 nucleotides align to TRBD2. The germline gives CDR1 SNHLY, CDR2 FYNNEI. The trim removed 6 bases at V and 5 bases at J, leaving 6 bases unmatched. The CDR3 is 15 residues long. CDR3 in amino acids: CASRLAGGPNNEQFF. The CDR3 bases are TGTGCCAGCAGGCTAGCGGGGGGCCCAAACAATGAGCAGTTCTTC.

There are many counts of this clonotype. V gene TRBV5-5 combines with J gene TRBJ2-5, with TRBD1 matching over 8 bases. The J segment lost 0 bases and the V segment lost 4 bases, leaving 8 bases of the junction unmatched. This CDR3 is built from 16 residues. CDR1 SGHKS and CDR2 YYEKEE come from the germline V gene (reference sequence). The CDR3 reads CASSRQGNQYQETQYF. The CDR3, as DNA: TGTGCCAGCAGCCGACAGGGGAATCAGTACCAAGAGACCCAGTACTTC.

This clonotype was detected a few times. The chain combines TRBV19 with TRBJ1-5; D remains unclear. The CDR3 is made up of 13 amino acids. Germline V gene sequence: CDR1 LNHDA, CDR2 SQIVND (reference sequence). V was pared by 4 bases and J by 5 bases, with 9 bases between. The CDR3 is CASSNWEDQPQHF. The DNA of the CDR3 is TGTGCCAGTAGTAACTGGGAGGATCAGCCCCAGCATTTT.

This clonotype was detected many times. The chain uses TRBV5-1 and TRBJ2-1; 10 nucleotides align to TRBD1. V shed 4 bases and J 10 bases; nucleotides not matched to a gene: 11. CDR3 size: 15 residues. The germline V gene has CDR1 SGHRS and CDR2 YFSETQ. In nucleotides, the CDR3 is TGCGCCAGCAGCAACGACAGGGGGCGAAGGGAGGAGCAGTTCTTC. This sequence encodes CASSNDRGRREEQFF.

The sample holds many counts of this clonotype. The chain carries TRBV12-5 and TRBJ1-1, with D tentatively TRBD1 (5 bases). Germline-derived CDR1 and CDR2 are LGHNT and FRNRAP. V gave up 2 bases and J gave up 4 bases, with 14 bases separating them. CDR3 length: 15 amino acids. The CDR3 DNA reads TGTGCTAGTGGTTTGCCCAACCATCAGGGCACTGAAGCTTTCTTT. This gives the protein CASGLPNHQGTEAFF.

This clonotype was counted a few times. This chain connects TRBV19 to TRBJ2-2, with 7 bases that match TRBD1. Trimming took 10 bases from V and 1 from J; bases not matched to a gene: 6. The CDR3 is 14 amino acids. CDR1 LNHDA and CDR2 SQIVND come from the germline V gene (reference sequence). The CDR3 reads CATSGTVNTGELFF. The CDR3, as DNA: TGTGCCACTTCCGGGACAGTGAACACCGGGGAGCTGTTTTTT.

This clonotype occurred a few times. The genes are TRBV6-5 and TRBJ1-5; possibly TRBD1 for D (5 bases). The germline V and J ends were trimmed by 0 bases and 0 bases, with 9 bases remaining between them. This CDR3 is built from 16 residues. The germline V gene encodes CDR1 MNHEY and CDR2 SVGAGI. For the CDR3, the DNA is TGTGCCAGCAGTTACTCAGGGACCGCTAGCAATCAGCCCCAGCATTTT. Translating it yields CASSYSGTASNQPQHF.

Ten or more counts support this clonotype. This chain links TRBV3-1 with TRBJ1-5, with unresolved D. Germline CDR1 reads LGHDT; CDR2 reads YNNKEL (reference sequence). V was shortened by 1 base and J by 5 bases, with 30 bases between the two germline ends. CDR3 length: 21 residues. The CDR3 loop is CASSQVPRAEVARYSDQPQHF. CDR3 sequence (DNA): TGTGCCAGCAGCCAAGTTCCCCGTGCGGAGGTCGCACGTTATTCCGATCAGCCCCAGCATTTT. The variable domain in full, completed from reference TRBV3-1 and TRBJ1-5, reads DTAVSQTPKYLVTQMGNDKSIKCEQNLGHDTMYWYKQDSKKFLKIMFSYNNKELIINETVPNRFSPKSPDKAHLNLHINSLELGDSAVYFCASSQVPRAEVARYSDQPQHFGDGTRLSIL.

This clonotype was detected many times. The J gene is TRBJ1-1, the V gene TRBV2, with a weak D call TRBD1 (5 bases). With 10 bases removed from V and 0 bases from J, the gap between germline ends came to 12 bases. The CDR3 is 13 amino acids. Germline V gene sequence: CDR1 SNHLY, CDR2 FYNNEI. CDR3 protein: CATSSGVNTEAFF. The CDR3 nucleotides read TGTGCCACTTCGTCGGGGGTGAACACTGAAGCTTTCTTT.

This clonotype was recorded at least ten times. This sequence joins TRBV2 and TRBJ2-3; weak D call: TRBD1 (6 bases). The CDR3 is 13 amino acids. Trimming stripped 8 bases from V and 6 bases from J, with 15 bases between. CDR1 and CDR2 from the germline V gene are SNHLY and FYNNEI. This CDR3 is CASHPGAGDTQYF. The CDR3 bases are TGTGCCAGCCACCCAGGGGCAGGGGATACGCAGTATTTT.